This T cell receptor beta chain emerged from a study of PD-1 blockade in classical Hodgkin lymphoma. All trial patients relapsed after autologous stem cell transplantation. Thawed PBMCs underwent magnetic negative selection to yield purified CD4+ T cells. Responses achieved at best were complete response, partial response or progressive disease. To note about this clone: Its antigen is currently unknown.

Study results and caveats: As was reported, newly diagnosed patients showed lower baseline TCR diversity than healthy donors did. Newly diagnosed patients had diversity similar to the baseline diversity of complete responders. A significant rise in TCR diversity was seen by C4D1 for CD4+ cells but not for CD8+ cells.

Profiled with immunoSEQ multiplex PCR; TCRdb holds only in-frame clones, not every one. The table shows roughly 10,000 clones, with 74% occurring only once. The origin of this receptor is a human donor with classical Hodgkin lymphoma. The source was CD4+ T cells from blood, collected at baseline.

The CDR3 DNA follows: TGTGCCAGCAGGCACGGGGACAGGGGGCTAGTCGAGCAGTACTTC. Translation: CASRHGDRGLVEQYF. J is TRBJ2-7 and V is TRBV6-5; TRBD1 matches at 12 bases. The CDR3 spans 15 residues. Germline V lookup: CDR1 MNHEY, CDR2 SVGAGI. J was trimmed by 6 bases and V by 6 bases; bases with no gene match: 9.